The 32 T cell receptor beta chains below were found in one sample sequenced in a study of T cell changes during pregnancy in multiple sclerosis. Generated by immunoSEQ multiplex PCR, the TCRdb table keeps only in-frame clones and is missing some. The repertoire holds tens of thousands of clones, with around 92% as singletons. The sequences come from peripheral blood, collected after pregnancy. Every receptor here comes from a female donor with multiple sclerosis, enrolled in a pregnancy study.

The CDR3 DNA sequence: TGTGCCAGCAGCCCCGGACAGTCGAACTATGGCTACACCTTC. This gives the protein CASSPGQSNYGYTF. J is TRBJ1-2 and V is TRBV6-6; possibly TRBD1 for D (6 bases). Trimming removed 6 bases from V and 2 bases from J, with 13 bases in between. The CDR3 has 14 residues. CDR1 is MNHNY, CDR2 SVGAGI, per germline (reference sequence).

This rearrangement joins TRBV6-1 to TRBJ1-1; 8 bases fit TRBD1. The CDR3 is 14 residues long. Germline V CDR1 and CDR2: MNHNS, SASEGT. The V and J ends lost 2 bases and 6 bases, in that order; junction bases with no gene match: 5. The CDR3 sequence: CASSEQGAFAEAFF. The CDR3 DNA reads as TGTGCCAGCAGTGAACAGGGGGCTTTCGCTGAAGCTTTCTTT.

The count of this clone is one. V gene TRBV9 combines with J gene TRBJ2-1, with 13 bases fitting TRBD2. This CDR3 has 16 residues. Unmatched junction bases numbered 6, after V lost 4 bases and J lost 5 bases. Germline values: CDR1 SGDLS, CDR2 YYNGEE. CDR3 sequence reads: CASSTSGGAAHNEQFF. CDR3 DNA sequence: TGTGCCAGCAGCACTAGCGGGGGGGCTGCGCACAATGAGCAGTTCTTC.

The CDR3 DNA follows: TGTGCCAGCAGCCAATTGGAACCGGGACAGGGGGGCTACACCTTC. Residues: CASSQLEPGQGGYTF. The V call is TRBV16, the J call TRBJ1-2; 10 positions agree with TRBD1. This CDR3 spans 15 amino acids. Germline CDR1 and CDR2: KGHSY and FQNENV. The V gene end was trimmed by 1 base and the J gene end by 8 bases; junction bases not matched to a gene: 7. The whole variable domain, filled in from reference TRBV16 and TRBJ1-2, reads GEEVAQTPKHLVRGEGQKAKLYCAPIKGHSYVFWYQQVLKNEFKFLISFQNENVFDETGMPKERFSAKCLPNSPCSLEIQATKLEDSAVYFCASSQLEPGQGGYTFGSGTRLTVV.

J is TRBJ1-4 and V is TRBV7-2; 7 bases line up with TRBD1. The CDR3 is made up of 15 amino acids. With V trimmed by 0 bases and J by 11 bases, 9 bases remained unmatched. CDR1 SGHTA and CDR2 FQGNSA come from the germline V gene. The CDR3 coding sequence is TGTGCCAGCAGCTTAGCAGCAGGGACCAGGGGGAAACTGTTTTTT. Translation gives CASSLAAGTRGKLFF.

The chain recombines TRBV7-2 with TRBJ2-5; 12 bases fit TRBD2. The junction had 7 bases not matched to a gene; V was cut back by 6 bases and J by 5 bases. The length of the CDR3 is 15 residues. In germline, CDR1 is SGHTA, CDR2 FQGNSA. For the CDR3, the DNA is TGTGCCAGCAGTTCTAGCGGGGGGGCCCCTGAGACCCAGTACTTC. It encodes CASSSSGGAPETQYF.

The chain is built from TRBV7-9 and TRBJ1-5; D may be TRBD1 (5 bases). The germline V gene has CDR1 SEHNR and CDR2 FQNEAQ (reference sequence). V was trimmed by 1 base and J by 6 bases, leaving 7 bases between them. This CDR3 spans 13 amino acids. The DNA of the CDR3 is TGTGCCAGCAGCTTAGGGAGGGGTCAGCCCCAGCATTTT. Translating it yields CASSLGRGQPQHF.

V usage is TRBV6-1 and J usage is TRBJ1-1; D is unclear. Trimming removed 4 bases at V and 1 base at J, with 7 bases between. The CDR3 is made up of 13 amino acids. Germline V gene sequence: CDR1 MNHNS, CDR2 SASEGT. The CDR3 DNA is TGTGCCAGCAGTGGTGGGAGGAACACTGAAGCTTTCTTT. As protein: CASSGGRNTEAFF.

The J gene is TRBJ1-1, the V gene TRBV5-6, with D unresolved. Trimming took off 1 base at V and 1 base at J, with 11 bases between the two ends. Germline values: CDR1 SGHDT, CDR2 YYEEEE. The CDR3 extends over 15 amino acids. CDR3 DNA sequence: TGTGCCAGCAGCTTGTCTCTAGTAACGAACACTGAAGCTTTCTTT. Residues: CASSLSLVTNTEAFF.

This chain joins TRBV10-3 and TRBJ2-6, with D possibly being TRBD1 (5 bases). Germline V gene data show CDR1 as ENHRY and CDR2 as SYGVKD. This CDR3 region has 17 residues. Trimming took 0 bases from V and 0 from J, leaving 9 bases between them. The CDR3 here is CAISESRDSSGANVLTF. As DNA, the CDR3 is TGTGCCATCAGTGAGTCGAGAGACAGCTCTGGGGCCAACGTCCTGACTTTC.

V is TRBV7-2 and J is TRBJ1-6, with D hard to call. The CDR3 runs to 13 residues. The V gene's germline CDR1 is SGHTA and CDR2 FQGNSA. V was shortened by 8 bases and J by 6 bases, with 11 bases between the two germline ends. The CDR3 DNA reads TGTGCCAGCGTGGCTTTGCTTAATTCACCCCTCCACTTT. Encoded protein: CASVALLNSPLHF.

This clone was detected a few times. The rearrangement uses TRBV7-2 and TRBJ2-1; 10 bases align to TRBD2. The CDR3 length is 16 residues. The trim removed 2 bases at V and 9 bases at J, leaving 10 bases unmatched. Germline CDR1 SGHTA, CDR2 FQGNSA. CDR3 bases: TGTGCCAGCAGCTTATTTGGCAAGCGGGGGGGCAGTGAGCAGTTCTTC. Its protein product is CASSLFGKRGGSEQFF.

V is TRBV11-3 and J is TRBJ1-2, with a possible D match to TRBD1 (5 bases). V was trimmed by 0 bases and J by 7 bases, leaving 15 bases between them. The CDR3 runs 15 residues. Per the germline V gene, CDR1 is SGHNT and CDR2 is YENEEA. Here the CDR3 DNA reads TGTGCCAGCAGCTTAGAGGCCAGGGAGGGGAGTGGCTACACCTTC. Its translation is CASSLEAREGSGYTF.

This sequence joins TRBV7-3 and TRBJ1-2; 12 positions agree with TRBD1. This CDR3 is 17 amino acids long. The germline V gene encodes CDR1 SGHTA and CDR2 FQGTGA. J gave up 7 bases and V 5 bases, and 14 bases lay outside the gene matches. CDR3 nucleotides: TGTGCCAGCAGCCGGTTTCCGGGACAGGGGGCGTTTAGTGGCTACACCTTC. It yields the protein CASSRFPGQGAFSGYTF.

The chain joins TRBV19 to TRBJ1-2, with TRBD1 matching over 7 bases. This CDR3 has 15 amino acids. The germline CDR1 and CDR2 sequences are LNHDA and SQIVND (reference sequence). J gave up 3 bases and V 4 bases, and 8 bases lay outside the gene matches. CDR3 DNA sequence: TGTGCCAGTAGTACCCGACAGGGTAACGACTATGGCTACACCTTC. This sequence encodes CASSTRQGNDYGYTF.

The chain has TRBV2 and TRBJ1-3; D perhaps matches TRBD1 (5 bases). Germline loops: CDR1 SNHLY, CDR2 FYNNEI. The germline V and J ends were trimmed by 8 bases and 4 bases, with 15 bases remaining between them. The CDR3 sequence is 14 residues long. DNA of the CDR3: TGTGCCAGCTTGAAAGAGTCAGGGGGAAACACCATATATTTT. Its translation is CASLKESGGNTIYF.

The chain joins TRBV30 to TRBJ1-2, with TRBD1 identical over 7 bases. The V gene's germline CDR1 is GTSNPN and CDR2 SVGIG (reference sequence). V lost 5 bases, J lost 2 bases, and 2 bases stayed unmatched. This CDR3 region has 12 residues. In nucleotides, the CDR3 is TGTGCCTGGGGGGACAGAAACTATGGCTACACCTTC. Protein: CAWGDRNYGYTF.

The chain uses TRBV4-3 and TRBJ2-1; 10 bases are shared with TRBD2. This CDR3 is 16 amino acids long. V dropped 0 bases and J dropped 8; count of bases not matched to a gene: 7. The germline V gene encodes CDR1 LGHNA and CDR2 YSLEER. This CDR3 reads CASSQDASGGLDEQFF. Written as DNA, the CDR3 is TGCGCCAGCAGCCAAGATGCTAGCGGGGGTCTAGATGAGCAGTTCTTC.

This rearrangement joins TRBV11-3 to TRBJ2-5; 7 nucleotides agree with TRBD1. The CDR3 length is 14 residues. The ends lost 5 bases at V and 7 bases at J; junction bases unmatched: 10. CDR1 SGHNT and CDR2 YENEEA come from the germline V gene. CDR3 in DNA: TGTGCCAGCAGCCCCGGAAGGACAGGACGGACCCAGTACTTC. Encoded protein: CASSPGRTGRTQYF.

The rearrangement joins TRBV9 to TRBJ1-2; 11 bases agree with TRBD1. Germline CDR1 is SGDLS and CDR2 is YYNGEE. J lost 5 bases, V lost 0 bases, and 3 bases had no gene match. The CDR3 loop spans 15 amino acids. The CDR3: CASSVGGTGGYGYTF. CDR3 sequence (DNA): TGTGCCAGCAGCGTAGGGGGGACAGGGGGGTATGGCTACACCTTC.

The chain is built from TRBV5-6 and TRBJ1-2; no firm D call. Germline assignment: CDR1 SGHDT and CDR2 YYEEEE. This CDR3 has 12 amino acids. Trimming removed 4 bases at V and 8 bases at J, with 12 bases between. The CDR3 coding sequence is TGTGCCAGCAGCATCCGTCCCACAGGCTACACCTTC. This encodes CASSIRPTGYTF.

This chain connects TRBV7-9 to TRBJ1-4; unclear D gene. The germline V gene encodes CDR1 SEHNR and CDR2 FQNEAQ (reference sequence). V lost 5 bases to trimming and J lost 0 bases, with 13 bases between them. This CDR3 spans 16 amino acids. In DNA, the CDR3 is TGTGCCAGCAGCCCCCGACGGGATGCAACTAATGAAAAACTGTTTTTT. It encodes CASSPRRDATNEKLFF.

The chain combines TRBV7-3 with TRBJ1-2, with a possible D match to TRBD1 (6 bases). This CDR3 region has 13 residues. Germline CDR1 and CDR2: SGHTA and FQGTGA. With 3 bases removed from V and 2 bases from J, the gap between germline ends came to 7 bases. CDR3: CASSLDSNYGYTF. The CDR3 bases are TGTGCCAGCAGCTTGGACAGCAACTATGGCTACACCTTC. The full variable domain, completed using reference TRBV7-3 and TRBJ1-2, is GAGVSQTPSNKVTEKGKYVELRCDPISGHTALYWYRQSLGQGPEFLIYFQGTGAADDSGLPNDRFFAVRPEGSVSTLKIQRTERGDSAVYLCASSLDSNYGYTFGSGTRLTVV.

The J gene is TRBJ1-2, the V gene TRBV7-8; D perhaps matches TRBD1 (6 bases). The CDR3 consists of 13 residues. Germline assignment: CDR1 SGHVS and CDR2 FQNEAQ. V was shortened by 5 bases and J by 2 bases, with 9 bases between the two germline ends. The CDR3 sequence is CASSQDRNYGYTF. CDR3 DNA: TGTGCCAGCAGCCAGGACAGAAACTATGGCTACACCTTC.

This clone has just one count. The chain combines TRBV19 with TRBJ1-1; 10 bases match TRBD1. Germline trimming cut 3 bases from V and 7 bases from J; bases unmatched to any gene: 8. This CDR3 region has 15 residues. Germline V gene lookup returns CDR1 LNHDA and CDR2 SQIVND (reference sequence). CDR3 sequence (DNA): TGTGCCAGTAGTATTTTCAGGACAGGGGGGAATGAAGCTTTCTTT. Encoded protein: CASSIFRTGGNEAFF.

The CDR3 nucleotides read TGTGCCAGCAGCTTAACTAGCGGGGTAGGTGAGCAGTTCTTC. Amino acid sequence: CASSLTSGVGEQFF. V is TRBV7-6 and J is TRBJ2-1, with TRBD2 matching over 10 bases. The junction had 4 bases not matched to a gene; V was cut back by 2 bases and J by 9 bases. CDR3 length equals 14 residues. Germline-derived CDR1 and CDR2 are SGHVS and FNYEAQ.

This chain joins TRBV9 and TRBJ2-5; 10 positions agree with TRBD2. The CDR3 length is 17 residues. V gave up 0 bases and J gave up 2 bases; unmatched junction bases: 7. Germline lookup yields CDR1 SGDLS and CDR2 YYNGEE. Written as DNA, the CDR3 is TGTGCCAGCAGCGTAGGAGGTAGCGGGGGGATACAAGAGACCCAGTACTTC. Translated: CASSVGGSGGIQETQYF.

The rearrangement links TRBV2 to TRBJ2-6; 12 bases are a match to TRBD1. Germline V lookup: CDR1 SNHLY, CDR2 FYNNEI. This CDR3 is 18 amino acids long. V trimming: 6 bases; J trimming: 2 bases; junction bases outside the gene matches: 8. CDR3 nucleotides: TGTGCCAGCAGCCGAGGGACAGGGGGCTCAACTGGGGCCAACGTCCTGACTTTC. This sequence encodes CASSRGTGGSTGANVLTF.

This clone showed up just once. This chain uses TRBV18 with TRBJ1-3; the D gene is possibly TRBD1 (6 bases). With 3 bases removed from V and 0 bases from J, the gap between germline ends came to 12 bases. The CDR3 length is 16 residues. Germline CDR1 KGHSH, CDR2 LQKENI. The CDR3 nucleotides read TGTGCCAGCTCACCGATGGACAGTCCCTCTGGAAACACCATATATTTT. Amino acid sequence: CASSPMDSPSGNTIYF.

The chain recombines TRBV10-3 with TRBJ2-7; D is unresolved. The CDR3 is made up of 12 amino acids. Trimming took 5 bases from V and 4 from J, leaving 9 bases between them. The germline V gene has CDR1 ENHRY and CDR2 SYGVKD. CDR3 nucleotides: TGTGCCATCAGTTACAGTGGTTACGAGCAGTACTTC. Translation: CAISYSGYEQYF.

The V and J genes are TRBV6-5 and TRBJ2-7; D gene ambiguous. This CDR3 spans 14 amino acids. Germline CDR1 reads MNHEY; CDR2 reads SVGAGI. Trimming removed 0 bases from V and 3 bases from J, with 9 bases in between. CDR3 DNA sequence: TGTGCCAGCAGTTACTCTGGTGGTAGCTACGAGCAGTACTTC. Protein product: CASSYSGGSYEQYF.

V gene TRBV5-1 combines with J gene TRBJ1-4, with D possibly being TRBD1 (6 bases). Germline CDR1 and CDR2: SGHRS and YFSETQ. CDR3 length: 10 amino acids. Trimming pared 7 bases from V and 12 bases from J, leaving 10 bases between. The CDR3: CASSGVELFF. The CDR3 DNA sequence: TGCGCCAGCTCAGGGGTAGAACTGTTTTTT. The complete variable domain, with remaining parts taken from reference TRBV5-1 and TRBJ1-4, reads KAGVTQTPRYLIKTRGQQVTLSCSPISGHRSVSWYQQTPGQGLQFLFEYFSETQRNKGNFPGRFSGRQFSNSRSEMNVSTLELGDSALYLCASSGVELFFGSGTQLSVL.